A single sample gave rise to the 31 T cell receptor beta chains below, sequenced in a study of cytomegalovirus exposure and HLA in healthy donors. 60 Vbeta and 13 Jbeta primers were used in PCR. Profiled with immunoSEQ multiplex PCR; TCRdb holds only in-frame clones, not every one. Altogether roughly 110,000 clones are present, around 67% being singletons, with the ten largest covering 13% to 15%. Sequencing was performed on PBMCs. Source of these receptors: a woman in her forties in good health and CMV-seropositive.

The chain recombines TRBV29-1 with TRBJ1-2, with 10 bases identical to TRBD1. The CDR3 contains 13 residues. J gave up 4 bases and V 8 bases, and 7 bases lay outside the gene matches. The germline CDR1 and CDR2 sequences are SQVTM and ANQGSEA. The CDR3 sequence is CSSKTGGIYGYTF. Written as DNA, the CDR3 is TGCAGCTCAAAGACAGGGGGCATCTATGGCTACACCTTC. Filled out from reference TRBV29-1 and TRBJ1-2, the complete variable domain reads SAVISQKPSRDICQRGTSLTIQCQVDSQVTMMFWYRQQPGQSLTLIATANQGSEATYESGFVIDKFPISRPNLTFSTLTVSNMSPEDSSIYLCSSKTGGIYGYTFGSGTRLTVV.

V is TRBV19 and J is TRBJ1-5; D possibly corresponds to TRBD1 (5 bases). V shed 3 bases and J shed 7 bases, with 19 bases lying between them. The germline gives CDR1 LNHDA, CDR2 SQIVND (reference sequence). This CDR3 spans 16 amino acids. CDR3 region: CASSILVGGRGQPQHF. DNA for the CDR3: TGTGCCAGTAGTATCTTGGTGGGGGGTCGTGGGCAGCCCCAGCATTTT.

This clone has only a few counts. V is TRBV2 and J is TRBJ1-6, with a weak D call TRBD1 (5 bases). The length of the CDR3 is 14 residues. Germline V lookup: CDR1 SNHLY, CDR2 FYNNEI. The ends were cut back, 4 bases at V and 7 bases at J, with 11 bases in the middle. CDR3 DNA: TGTGCCAGCAGTGGTATGGCAGGGAATTCACCCCTCCACTTT. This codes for CASSGMAGNSPLHF.

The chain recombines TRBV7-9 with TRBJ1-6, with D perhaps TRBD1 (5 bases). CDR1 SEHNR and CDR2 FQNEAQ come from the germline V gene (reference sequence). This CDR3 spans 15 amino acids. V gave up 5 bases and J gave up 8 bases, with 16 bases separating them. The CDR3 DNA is TGTGCCAGCAGCCCTATCGCAGGGAGGGATTCACCCCTCCACTTT. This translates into CASSPIAGRDSPLHF.

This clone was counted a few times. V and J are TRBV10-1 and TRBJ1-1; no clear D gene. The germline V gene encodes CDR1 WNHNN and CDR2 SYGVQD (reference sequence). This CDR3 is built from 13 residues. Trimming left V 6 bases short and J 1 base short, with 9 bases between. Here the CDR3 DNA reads TGCGCCAGCAGCCGCAACACGAACACTGAAGCTTTCTTT. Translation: CASSRNTNTEAFF.

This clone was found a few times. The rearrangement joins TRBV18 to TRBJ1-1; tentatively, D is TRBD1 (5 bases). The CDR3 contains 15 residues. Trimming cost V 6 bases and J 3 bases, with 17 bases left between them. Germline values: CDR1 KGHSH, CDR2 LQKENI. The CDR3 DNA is TGTGCCAGCTCCGAGTTAGAGGGGAGGGACACTGAAGCTTTCTTT. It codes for CASSELEGRDTEAFF.

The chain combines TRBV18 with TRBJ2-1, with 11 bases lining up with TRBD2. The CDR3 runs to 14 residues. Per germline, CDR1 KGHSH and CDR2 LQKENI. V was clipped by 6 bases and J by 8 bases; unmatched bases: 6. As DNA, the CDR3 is TGTGCCAGCTCCGGGACTAGCGGATTGGATGAGCAGTTCTTC. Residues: CASSGTSGLDEQFF.

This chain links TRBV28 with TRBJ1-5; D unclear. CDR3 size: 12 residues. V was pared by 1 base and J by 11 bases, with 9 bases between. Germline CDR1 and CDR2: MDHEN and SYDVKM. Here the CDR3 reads CASSLSKGAQHF. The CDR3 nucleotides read TGTGCCAGCAGTTTATCTAAGGGAGCCCAGCATTTT.

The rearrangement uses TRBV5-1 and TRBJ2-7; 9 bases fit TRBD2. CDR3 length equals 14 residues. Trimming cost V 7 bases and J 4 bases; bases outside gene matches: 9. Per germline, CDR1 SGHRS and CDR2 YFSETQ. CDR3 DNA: TGCGCCAGCGGCCGGGCGGGGGGGCTATACGAGCAGTACTTC. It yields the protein CASGRAGGLYEQYF.

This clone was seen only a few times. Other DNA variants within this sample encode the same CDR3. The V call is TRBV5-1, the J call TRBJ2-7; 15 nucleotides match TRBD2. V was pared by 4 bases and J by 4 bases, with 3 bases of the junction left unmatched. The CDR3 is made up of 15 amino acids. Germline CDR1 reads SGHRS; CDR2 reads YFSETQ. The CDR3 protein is CASSLGLAGGYEQYF. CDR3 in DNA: TGCGCCAGCAGCCTGGGACTAGCGGGGGGTTACGAGCAGTACTTC.

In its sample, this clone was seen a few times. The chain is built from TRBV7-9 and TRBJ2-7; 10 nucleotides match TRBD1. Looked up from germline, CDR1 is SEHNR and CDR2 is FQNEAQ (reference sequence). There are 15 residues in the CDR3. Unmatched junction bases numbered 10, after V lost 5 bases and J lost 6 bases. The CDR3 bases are TGTGCCAGCAGCCCGGCCGGGACAGGGGTCGGCGAGCAGTACTTC. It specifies CASSPAGTGVGEQYF.

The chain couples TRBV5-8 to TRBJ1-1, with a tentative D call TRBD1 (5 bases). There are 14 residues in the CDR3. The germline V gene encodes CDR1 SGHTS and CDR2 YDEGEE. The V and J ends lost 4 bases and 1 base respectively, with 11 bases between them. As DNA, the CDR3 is TGTGCCAGCAGCGGGGGACTGACGAACACTGAAGCTTTCTTT. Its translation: CASSGGLTNTEAFF.

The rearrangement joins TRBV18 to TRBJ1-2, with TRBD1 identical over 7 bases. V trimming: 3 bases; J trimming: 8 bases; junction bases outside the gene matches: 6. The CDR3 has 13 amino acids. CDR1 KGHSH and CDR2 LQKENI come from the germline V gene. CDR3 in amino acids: CASSPSQGEGYTF. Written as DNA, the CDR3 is TGTGCCAGCTCACCCAGCCAGGGGGAAGGCTACACCTTC.

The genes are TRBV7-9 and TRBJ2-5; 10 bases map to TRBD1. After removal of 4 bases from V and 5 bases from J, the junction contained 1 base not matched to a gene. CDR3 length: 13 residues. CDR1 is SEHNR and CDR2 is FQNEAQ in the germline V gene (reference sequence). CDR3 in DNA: TGTGCCAGCAGCTCGACAGGGGGCGAGACCCAGTACTTC. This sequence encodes CASSSTGGETQYF.

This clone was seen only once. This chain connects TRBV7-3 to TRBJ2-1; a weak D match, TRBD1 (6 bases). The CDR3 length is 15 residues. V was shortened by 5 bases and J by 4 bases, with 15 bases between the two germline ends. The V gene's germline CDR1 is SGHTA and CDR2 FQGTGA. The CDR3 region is CASSPQLGGYNEQFF. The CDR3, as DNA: TGTGCCAGCAGCCCCCAATTAGGGGGATACAATGAGCAGTTCTTC.

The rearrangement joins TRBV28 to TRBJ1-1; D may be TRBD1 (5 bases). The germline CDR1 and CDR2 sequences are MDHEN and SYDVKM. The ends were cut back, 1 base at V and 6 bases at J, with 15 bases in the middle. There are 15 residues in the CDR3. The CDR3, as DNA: TGTGCCAGCAGTTTATCGGCCGGGGGAAGGGCTGAAGCTTTCTTT. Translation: CASSLSAGGRAEAFF.

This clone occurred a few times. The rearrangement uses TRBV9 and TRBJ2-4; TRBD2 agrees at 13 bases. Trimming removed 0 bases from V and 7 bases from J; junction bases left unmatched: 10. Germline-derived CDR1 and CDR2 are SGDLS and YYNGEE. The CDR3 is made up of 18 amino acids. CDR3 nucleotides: TGTGCCAGCAGCGTAGGGACAGTACTAGCGGGGGGGCATAACATTCAGTACTTC. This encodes CASSVGTVLAGGHNIQYF.

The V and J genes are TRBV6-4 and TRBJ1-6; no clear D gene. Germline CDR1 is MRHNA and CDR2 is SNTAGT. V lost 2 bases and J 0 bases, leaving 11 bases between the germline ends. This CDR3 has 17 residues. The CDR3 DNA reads TGTGCCAGCAGTGACGGTCGCTCTAGCTCCTATAATTCACCCCTCCACTTT. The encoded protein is CASSDGRSSSYNSPLHF.

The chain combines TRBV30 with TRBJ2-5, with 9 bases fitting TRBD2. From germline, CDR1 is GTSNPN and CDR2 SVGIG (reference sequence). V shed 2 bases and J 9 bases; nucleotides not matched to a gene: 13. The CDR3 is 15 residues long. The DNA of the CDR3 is TGTGCCTGGAGTTGGCTAGCGGGGCCAGGACGGCCCCAGTACTTC. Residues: CAWSWLAGPGRPQYF.

Here the CDR3 DNA reads TGCGCCAGCAGAGTGGATTTCGCGGGGGGGTACAATGAGCAGTTCTTC. Protein product: CASRVDFAGGYNEQFF. This chain uses TRBV5-1 with TRBJ2-1; TRBD2 agrees at 9 bases. CDR1 is SGHRS, CDR2 YFSETQ, per germline. The CDR3 covers 16 residues. Unmatched junction bases numbered 10, after V lost 5 bases and J lost 4 bases.

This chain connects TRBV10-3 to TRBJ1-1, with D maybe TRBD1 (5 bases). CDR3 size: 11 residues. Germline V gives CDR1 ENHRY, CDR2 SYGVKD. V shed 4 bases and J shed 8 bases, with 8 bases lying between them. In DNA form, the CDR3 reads TGTGCCATCAGTGGGGCAGGGGAAGCTTTCTTT. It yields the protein CAISGAGEAFF.

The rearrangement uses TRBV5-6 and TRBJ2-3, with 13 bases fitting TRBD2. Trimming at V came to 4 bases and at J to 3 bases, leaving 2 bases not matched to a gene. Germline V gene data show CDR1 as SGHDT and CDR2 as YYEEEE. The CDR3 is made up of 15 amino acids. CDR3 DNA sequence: TGTGCCAGCAGCCCGGGACTAGCGGGAACAGATACGCAGTATTTT. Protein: CASSPGLAGTDTQYF.

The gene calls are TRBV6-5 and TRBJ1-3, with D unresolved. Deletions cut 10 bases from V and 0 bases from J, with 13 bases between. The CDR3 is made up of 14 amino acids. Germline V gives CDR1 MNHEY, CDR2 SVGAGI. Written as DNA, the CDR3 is TGTGCCACCTGGCCGGGAGCCTCTGGAAACACCATATATTTT. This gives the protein CATWPGASGNTIYF.

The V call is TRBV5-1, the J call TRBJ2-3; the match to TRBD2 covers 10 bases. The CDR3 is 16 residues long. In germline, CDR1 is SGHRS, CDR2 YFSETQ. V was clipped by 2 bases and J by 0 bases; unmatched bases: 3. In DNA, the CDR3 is TGCGCCAGCAGCTTTACTAGCGGGGCTAGCACAGATACGCAGTATTTT. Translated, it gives CASSFTSGASTDTQYF.

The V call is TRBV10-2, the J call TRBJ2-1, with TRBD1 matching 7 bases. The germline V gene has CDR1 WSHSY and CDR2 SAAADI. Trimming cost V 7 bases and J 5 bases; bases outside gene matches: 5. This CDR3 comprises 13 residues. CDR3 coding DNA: TGCGCCAGCATCCCCGACAGGGACAATGAGCAGTTCTTC. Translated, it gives CASIPDRDNEQFF.

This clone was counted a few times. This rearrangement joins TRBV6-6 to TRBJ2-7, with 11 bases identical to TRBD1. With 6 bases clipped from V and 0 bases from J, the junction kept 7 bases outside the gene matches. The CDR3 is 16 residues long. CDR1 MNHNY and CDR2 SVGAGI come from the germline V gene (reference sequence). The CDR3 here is CASSRTGGSHSYEQYF. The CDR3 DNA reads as TGTGCCAGCAGCCGGACAGGGGGCTCCCACTCCTACGAGCAGTACTTC.

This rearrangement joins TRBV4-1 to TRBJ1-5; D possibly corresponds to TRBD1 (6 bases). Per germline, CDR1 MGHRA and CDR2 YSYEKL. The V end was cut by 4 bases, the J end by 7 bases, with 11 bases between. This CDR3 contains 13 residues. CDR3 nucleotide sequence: TGCGCCAGCAGCCCCCTACAGGGCCAGCCCCAGCATTTT. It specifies CASSPLQGQPQHF.

This CDR3 is CASSLDGTGLNEQFF. The CDR3 region has the DNA TGTGCCAGCAGCTTAGATGGGACAGGCCTCAATGAGCAGTTCTTC. The J gene is TRBJ2-1, the V gene TRBV13; 8 bases fit TRBD1. J lost 6 bases, V lost 1 base, and 5 bases had no gene match. Germline lookup yields CDR1 PRHDT and CDR2 FYEKMQ (reference sequence). The CDR3 is 15 residues long.

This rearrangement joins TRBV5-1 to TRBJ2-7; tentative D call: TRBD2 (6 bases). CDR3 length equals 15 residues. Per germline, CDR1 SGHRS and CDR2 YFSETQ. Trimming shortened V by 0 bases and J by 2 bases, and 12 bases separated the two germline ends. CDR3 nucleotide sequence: TGCGCCAGCAGCTTGGGCGGGACTTCTACCTACGAGCAGTACTTC. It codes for CASSLGGTSTYEQYF.

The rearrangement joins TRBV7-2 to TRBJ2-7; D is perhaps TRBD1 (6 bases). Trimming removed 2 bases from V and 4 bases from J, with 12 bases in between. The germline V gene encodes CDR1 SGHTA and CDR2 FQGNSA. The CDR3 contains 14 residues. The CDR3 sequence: CASSLLADSYEQYF. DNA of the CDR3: TGTGCCAGCAGCTTATTGGCGGACAGTTACGAGCAGTACTTC.

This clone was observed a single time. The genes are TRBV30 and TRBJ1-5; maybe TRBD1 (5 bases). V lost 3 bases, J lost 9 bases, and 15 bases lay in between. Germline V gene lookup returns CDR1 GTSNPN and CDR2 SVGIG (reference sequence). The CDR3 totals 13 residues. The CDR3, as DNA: TGTGCCTGGAGCAGGCCAGGGCAGGGGCCCCAGCATTTT. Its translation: CAWSRPGQGPQHF.